The sequence of this T cell receptor (beta chain) was determined in a study of radiation and T cells in renal cell carcinoma. Clones were sequenced by immunoSEQ multiplex PCR, and TCRdb holds only the in-frame ones, with some missing. This sample has approximately 170,000 clones; about 87% occur once, and the top ten carry around 11%. This sample's time point: blood 4 weeks post-SBRT, at nephrectomy. Treatment: 15 Gy SBRT to primary tumor, nephrectomy 4 weeks later. Nephrectomy followed 15 Gy stereotactic body radiation by 4 weeks. CDR3 length: 14 residues. The germline V gene has CDR1 SNHLY and CDR2 FYNNEI. J was trimmed by 1 base and V by 5 bases; bases with no gene match: 2.

The TCR sequence derives from a woman in her fifties or sixties with renal cell carcinoma. The specimen comprised blood, sampled from a patient whose treatment included radiotherapy and nephrectomy. The chain links TRBV2 to TRBJ2-5; 9 bases match TRBD2. The CDR3: CASSSTSGQETQYF. In nucleotides, the CDR3 is TGTGCCAGCAGTTCGACTAGCGGCCAAGAGACCCAGTACTTC. The full variable domain, rest sourced from reference TRBV2 and TRBJ2-5, is EPEVTQTPSHQVTQMGQEVILRCVPISNHLYFYWYRQILGQKVEFLVSFYNNEISEKSEIFDDQFSVERPDGSNFTLKIRSTKLEDSAMYFCASSSTSGQETQYFGPGTRLLVL.